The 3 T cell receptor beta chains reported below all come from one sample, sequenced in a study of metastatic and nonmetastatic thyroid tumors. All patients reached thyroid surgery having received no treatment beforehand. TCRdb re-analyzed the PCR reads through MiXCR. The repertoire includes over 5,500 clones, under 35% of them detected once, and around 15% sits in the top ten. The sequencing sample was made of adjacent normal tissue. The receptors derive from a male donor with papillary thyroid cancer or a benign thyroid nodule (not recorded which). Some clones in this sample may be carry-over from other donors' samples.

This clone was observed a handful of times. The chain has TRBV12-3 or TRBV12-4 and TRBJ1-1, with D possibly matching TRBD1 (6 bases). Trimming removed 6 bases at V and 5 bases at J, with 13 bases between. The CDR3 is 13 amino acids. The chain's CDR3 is CASSLQGGTEAFF. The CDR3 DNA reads TGTGCCAGCAGCCTACAGGGTGGGACTGAAGCTTTCTTT.

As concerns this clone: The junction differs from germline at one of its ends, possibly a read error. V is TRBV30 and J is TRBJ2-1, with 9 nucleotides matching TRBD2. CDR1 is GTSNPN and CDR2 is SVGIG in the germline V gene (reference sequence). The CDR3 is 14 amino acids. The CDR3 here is CARAASGTRNDQFF. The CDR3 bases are TGTGCCCGGGCCGCTAGCGGGACTAGGAATGATCAGTTCTTC.

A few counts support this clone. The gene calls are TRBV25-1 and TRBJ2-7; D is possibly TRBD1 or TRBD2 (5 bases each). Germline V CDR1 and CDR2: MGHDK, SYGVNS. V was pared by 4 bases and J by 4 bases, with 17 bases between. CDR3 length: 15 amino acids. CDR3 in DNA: TGTGCCAGCAGTGGGGGACCGAGCGGAAAGTACGAGCAGTACTTC. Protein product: CASSGGPSGKYEQYF.